The 25 T cell receptor beta chains reported below all come from one sample, sequenced in a study of shared clonotypes between healthy human individuals. Sequencing used immunoSEQ multiplex PCR; TCRdb keeps in-frame clones, though not all of them. Counted here are a few million clones, approximately 95% occurring once; the ten biggest clones make up 0.35% to 0.5%. Specimen: naive CD4+ T cells from PBMCs. Subset meaning: CD45RA+ positively selected. The receptors here all came from a man younger than 35 in good health. Some clones in this sample may be carry-over from other donors' samples.

The chain has TRBV11-3 and TRBJ2-1; D not certain. The CDR3 is 17 residues long. The V gene lost 2 bases and the J gene lost 8 bases, with 22 bases spanning the gap. CDR1 is SGHNT and CDR2 is YENEEA in the germline V gene. The CDR3 coding sequence is TGTGCCAGCAGCTTACGACGGGCCGTAACACGTCGGGATGAGCAGTTCTTC. Translation gives CASSLRRAVTRRDEQFF.

CDR3 region: CASRSTTMNTEAFF. In DNA form, the CDR3 reads TGCGCCAGCAGGTCGACGACCATGAACACTGAAGCTTTCTTT. J is TRBJ1-1 and V is TRBV5-1; D unresolved. The V gene's germline CDR1 is SGHRS and CDR2 YFSETQ. Trimming left V 5 bases short and J 0 bases short, with 11 bases between. The CDR3 is 14 amino acids.

This clone was seen just once. The chain is built from TRBV4-2 and TRBJ2-3; TRBD2 aligns across 7 bases. Germline CDR1 LGHNA, CDR2 YNFKEQ. This CDR3 has 16 amino acids. With V trimmed by 4 bases and J by 5 bases, 12 bases remained unmatched. The CDR3 loop reads CASSPLGGIPIDTQYF. CDR3 nucleotide sequence: TGTGCCAGCAGCCCTTTGGGAGGGATCCCCATAGATACGCAGTATTTT.

The rearrangement links TRBV27 to TRBJ1-3; D gene unclear. V shed 6 bases and J shed 0 bases, with 12 bases lying between them. This CDR3 is 15 amino acids long. CDR1 is MNHEY and CDR2 is SMNVEV in the germline V gene (reference sequence). Written as DNA, the CDR3 is TGTGCCAGCAGCCTAAGATGGAGCTCTGGAAACACCATATATTTT. The encoded protein is CASSLRWSSGNTIYF.

This clone occurred once. The CDR3 loop is CASSFRQGANEQYF. The CDR3 DNA follows: TGTGCCAGCAGCTTCCGACAGGGGGCGAACGAGCAGTACTTC. V usage is TRBV7-2 and J usage is TRBJ2-7; 10 positions agree with TRBD1. The CDR3 is 14 residues long. The germline V gene encodes CDR1 SGHTA and CDR2 FQGNSA. The J segment lost 5 bases and the V segment lost 3 bases, leaving 4 bases of the junction unmatched.

The table lists this clone with a count of one. This rearrangement joins TRBV30 to TRBJ1-2; D possibly corresponds to TRBD1 (5 bases). Trimming shortened V by 8 bases and J by 4 bases, and 23 bases separated the two germline ends. Germline CDR1 reads GTSNPN; CDR2 reads SVGIG (reference sequence). The CDR3 is made up of 15 amino acids. CDR3 region: CARDRDGAFGYGYTF. CDR3 bases: TGTGCCCGGGACCGGGACGGGGCATTTGGCTATGGCTACACCTTC.

The gene calls are TRBV28 and TRBJ1-5, with a possible D match to TRBD1 (5 bases). There are 14 residues in the CDR3. Germline V CDR1 and CDR2: MDHEN, SYDVKM. V gave up 4 bases and J gave up 7 bases, with 14 bases separating them. This CDR3 reads CASSSGGSGQPQHF. The DNA for the CDR3 is TGTGCCAGCAGTTCCGGGGGGTCGGGACAGCCCCAGCATTTT. Based on the CDR3 plus reference TRBV28 and TRBJ1-5, the full variable domain is DVKVTQSSRYLVKRTGEKVFLECVQDMDHENMFWYRQDPGLGLRLIYFSYDVKMKEKGDIPEGYSVSREKKERFSLILESASTNQTSMYLCASSSGGSGQPQHFGDGTRLSIL.

The chain is built from TRBV7-7 and TRBJ2-5; unclear D gene. CDR1 is SSHAT, CDR2 FNYEAQ, per germline (reference sequence). The CDR3 is 15 residues long. Trimming removed 0 bases at V and 1 base at J, with 9 bases between. CDR3 DNA sequence: TGTGCCAGCAGCTTAGCCTCGGGCAGCCAAGAGACCCAGTACTTC. It translates to CASSLASGSQETQYF.

CDR3 nucleotide sequence: TGTGCCAGCTCACCACGGTTTTTCCGCGGGTTAGACACCATATATTTT. Protein: CASSPRFFRGLDTIYF. The chain employs TRBV18 and TRBJ1-3; no firm D call. The CDR3 consists of 16 residues. The germline gives CDR1 KGHSH, CDR2 LQKENI. V was trimmed by 1 base and J by 8 bases, leaving 18 bases between them.

Comments on this clone: Other DNA sequences from this sample encode an identical CDR3 as well. The J gene is TRBJ1-1, the V gene TRBV15; D is unresolved. The CDR3 totals 15 residues. Trimming pared 0 bases from V and 1 base from J, leaving 9 bases between. CDR1 is LNHNV, CDR2 YYDKDF, per germline (reference sequence). The CDR3 protein is CATSRDRAGNTEAFF. The DNA for the CDR3 is TGTGCCACCAGCAGAGATCGGGCAGGGAACACTGAAGCTTTCTTT.

V and J are TRBV14 and TRBJ1-3; maybe TRBD1 (6 bases). In germline, CDR1 is SGHDN, CDR2 FVKESK. The CDR3 is 16 residues long. V was pared by 3 bases and J by 4 bases, with 16 bases between. The DNA of the CDR3 is TGTGCCAGCAGCCACAACAGGGAATGGAGAGGAAACACCATATATTTT. Amino acid sequence: CASSHNREWRGNTIYF. Supplemented by reference TRBV14 and TRBJ1-3, the full variable domain reads EAGVTQFPSHSVIEKGQTVTLRCDPISGHDNLYWYRRVMGKEIKFLLHFVKESKQDESGMPNNRFLAERTGGTYSTLKVQPAELEDSGVYFCASSHNREWRGNTIYFGEGSWLTVV.

The chain has TRBV7-6 and TRBJ2-1; tentatively, D is TRBD1 or TRBD2 (6 bases each). Germline V gene data show CDR1 as SGHVS and CDR2 as FNYEAQ. CDR3 length: 17 amino acids. V lost 2 bases to trimming and J lost 0 bases, with 14 bases between them. CDR3 nucleotide sequence: TGTGCCAGCAGCTTAATGGGGGGCTCAAGCTCCTACAATGAGCAGTTCTTC. This encodes CASSLMGGSSSYNEQFF.

The genes are TRBV6-5 and TRBJ1-5, with TRBD1 as a possible D gene (5 bases). Germline V CDR1 and CDR2: MNHEY, SVGAGI. The CDR3 sequence is 13 residues long. The V end lost 8 bases, the J end lost 4 bases, and 12 bases lay between the germline ends. The CDR3 DNA follows: TGTGCCAGCCGACAGACCCGTAATCAGCCCCAGCATTTT. This gives the protein CASRQTRNQPQHF.

The chain combines TRBV2 with TRBJ1-3; 7 bases line up with TRBD1. J gave up 0 bases and V 6 bases, and 5 bases lay outside the gene matches. Looked up from germline, CDR1 is SNHLY and CDR2 is FYNNEI. The CDR3 has 15 amino acids. The CDR3 coding sequence is TGTGCCAGCAGGCGCGACAGGGCCTCTGGAAACACCATATATTTT. Amino acids: CASRRDRASGNTIYF.

The rearrangement uses TRBV7-2 and TRBJ1-2; D is unresolved. Germline lookup yields CDR1 SGHTA and CDR2 FQGNSA. V was shortened by 6 bases and J by 4 bases, with 18 bases between the two germline ends. The CDR3 has 15 residues. The CDR3 here is CASSSPGRETYGYTF. CDR3 coding DNA: TGTGCCAGCAGTTCTCCAGGACGGGAAACCTATGGCTACACCTTC.

The chain carries TRBV11-1 and TRBJ2-7; the match to TRBD2 covers 9 bases. There are 16 residues in the CDR3. Germline V gives CDR1 SGHAT, CDR2 FQDESV (reference sequence). The junction had 7 bases not matched to a gene; V was cut back by 0 bases and J by 4 bases. DNA of the CDR3: TGTGCCAGCAGCTTAGCGCCTGCGGGAGGGAGGTACGAGCAGTACTTC. Residues: CASSLAPAGGRYEQYF.

The CDR3 region is CASSIEASSGANVLTF. CDR3 DNA sequence: TGTGCCAGTAGTATAGAAGCATCCTCTGGGGCCAACGTCCTGACTTTC. V gene TRBV19 combines with J gene TRBJ2-6; D gene uncertain. Germline CDR1 is LNHDA and CDR2 is SQIVND (reference sequence). CDR3 size: 16 residues. Trimming removed 0 bases at V and 0 bases at J, with 6 bases between.

This sequence joins TRBV28 and TRBJ1-2; D perhaps matches TRBD1 (5 bases). Germline V gives CDR1 MDHEN, CDR2 SYDVKM. Trimming left V 6 bases short and J 0 bases short, with 11 bases between. CDR3 length: 14 amino acids. The CDR3 sequence is CASSSLGANYGYTF. The DNA for the CDR3 is TGTGCCAGCAGCAGTTTAGGGGCTAACTATGGCTACACCTTC.

The chain uses TRBV7-7 and TRBJ2-5; the D gene could be TRBD1 or TRBD2 (5 bases each). Looked up from germline, CDR1 is SSHAT and CDR2 is FNYEAQ (reference sequence). The CDR3 extends over 15 amino acids. V was pared by 3 bases and J by 2 bases, with 13 bases between. CDR3 sequence reads: CASSLGVGQQETQYF. The CDR3 DNA reads as TGTGCCAGCAGCTTGGGGGTTGGGCAGCAAGAGACCCAGTACTTC.

This clone appeared a single time. V and J are TRBV27 and TRBJ2-7; D assignment may be TRBD1 or TRBD2 (5 bases each). V shed 8 bases and J shed 3 bases, with 8 bases lying between them. The CDR3 has 11 amino acids. The V gene's germline CDR1 is MNHEY and CDR2 SMNVEV (reference sequence). The CDR3: CASRDVYEQYF. CDR3 bases: TGTGCCAGCCGGGACGTCTACGAGCAGTACTTC.

In its sample, this clone was seen once. This sequence joins TRBV10-3 and TRBJ2-7, with D tentatively TRBD2 (6 bases). The CDR3 loop spans 11 amino acids. The ends were cut back, 5 bases at V and 7 bases at J, with 9 bases in the middle. Germline V CDR1 and CDR2: ENHRY, SYGVKD. The CDR3 spells CAISPGREQYF. The CDR3 DNA reads TGTGCCATCAGTCCGGGGAGGGAGCAGTACTTC.

The rearrangement links TRBV28 to TRBJ2-3, with D tentatively TRBD1 or TRBD2 (5 bases each). V was clipped by 1 base and J by 4 bases, with 15 bases between them. This CDR3 region has 16 residues. The V gene's germline CDR1 is MDHEN and CDR2 SYDVKM. CDR3 bases: TGTGCCAGCAGTTTATTGGCCGGGGCCGCCGCAGATACGCAGTATTTT. Amino acid sequence: CASSLLAGAAADTQYF. The whole variable domain, filled in from reference TRBV28 and TRBJ2-3, reads DVKVTQSSRYLVKRTGEKVFLECVQDMDHENMFWYRQDPGLGLRLIYFSYDVKMKEKGDIPEGYSVSREKKERFSLILESASTNQTSMYLCASSLLAGAAADTQYFGPGTRLTVL.

The CDR3 protein is CASSLAPGGRTEAFF. The DNA for the CDR3 is TGCGCCAGCAGCTTGGCCCCGGGGGGTCGGACTGAAGCTTTCTTT. The chain carries TRBV5-1 and TRBJ1-1; D perhaps matches TRBD1 (5 bases). Deletions cut 0 bases from V and 5 bases from J, with 14 bases between. Germline V lookup: CDR1 SGHRS, CDR2 YFSETQ. The CDR3 consists of 15 residues.

This chain connects TRBV6-1 to TRBJ2-3; D is unresolved. Germline V gene data show CDR1 as MNHNS and CDR2 as SASEGT. Trimming removed 8 bases at V and 4 bases at J, with 7 bases between. This CDR3 is built from 11 residues. The chain's CDR3 is CASRLADTQYF. CDR3 nucleotide sequence: TGTGCCAGCCGTCTGGCAGATACGCAGTATTTT.

The rearrangement joins TRBV19 to TRBJ2-3, with D possibly being TRBD1 or TRBD2 (5 bases each). The germline CDR1 and CDR2 sequences are LNHDA and SQIVND (reference sequence). The V end lost 3 bases, the J end lost 4 bases, and 14 bases lay between the germline ends. This CDR3 is built from 15 residues. The CDR3 loop is CASSMKMRGPDTQYF. The CDR3 nucleotides read TGTGCCAGTAGTATGAAAATGAGGGGCCCAGATACGCAGTATTTT.